This T cell receptor beta chain was retrieved from a study of blood T cell repertoires in COVID-19. Study in general: Collection of acute and convalescent COVID-19 samples took place in the United States, Italy and Spain.

Germline assignment: CDR1 MNHEY and CDR2 SMNVEV (reference sequence). J lost 1 base, V lost 4 bases, and 1 base had no gene match. The CDR3 extends over 14 amino acids. In the original workflow: Reference gene primers were amplified, and this amplification served to estimate nucleated cell counts. Assay: immunoSEQ multiplex PCR; the TCRdb copy retains only in-frame clones and omits some. V, J and clone size are taken as reported in that table, and D and trimming were inferred from the DNA itself. The top ten hold 4.5% to 5.5% of the sample, which has 30,000 to 45,000 clones, 90% seen once. The chain recombines TRBV27 with TRBJ1-5; 7 bases match TRBD1. The clonotype was recovered from a human donor in a cohort sampled during active COVID-19. The sequencing sample was made of peripheral blood. CDR3: CASSSQGSNQPQHF. Here the CDR3 DNA reads TGTGCCAGCAGTTCACAGGGGAGCAATCAGCCCCAGCATTTT.